The clone carrying this TCR beta chain has ten or more counts. Its cognate antigen is unknown. Per the germline V gene, CDR1 is ENHRY and CDR2 is SYGVKD. The length of the CDR3 is 11 residues. The V and J ends lost 6 bases and 5 bases respectively, with 7 bases between them. The data were obtained in a study of human T cells and chemical hapten exposure. Study-wide context: Read at 6 days, the patch tests placed 0.01% DPC on the upper back.

General observations from the study: PT1 expanded TCR counts and patch test score correlated positively.

Via MiXCR, TCRdb re-called the RACE reads, giving one row per CDR3 protein. The data show hundreds of thousands of distinct CDR3 sequences, with 6% to 7% seen just once and about 5% held by the top ten. As for time point: patch test 2, 6 weeks after DPC sensitization. The treatment denotes: therapeutic diphenylcyclopropenone sensitization with weekly scalp DPC. Each patch-test visit's blood sample preceded patch application. The donor pool consisted of alopecia patients aged 18 to 70 years, considered suitable for DPC. The clonotype originates from a woman under 30 with alopecia areata. Some clones in this sample may be carry-over from other donors' samples. Here the sequenced sample was whole blood, taken in connection with sensitization to the hapten diphenylcyclopropenone (DPC). The chain joins TRBV10-3 to TRBJ1-1; D gene uncertain. The DNA for the CDR3 is TGTGCCATCAGCACGGGGACTGAAGCTTTCTTT. It is translated as CAISTGTEAFF.